This T cell receptor beta chain was observed in a study of cytomegalovirus exposure and HLA in healthy donors. Study-wide results and limits: High specificity and sensitivity for cytomegalovirus status were reported for the classifier. A list of 150 or so TCR beta chains associated with cytomegalovirus was given.

Comments on this clone: The antigen is not known.

J lost 5 bases, V lost 0 bases, and 7 bases had no gene match. The CDR3 runs 16 residues. Looked up from germline, CDR1 is SGHTS and CDR2 is YDEGEE. PCR used 60 Vbeta primers and 13 Jbeta primers. Some clones are missing from TCRdb's copy, which holds only in-frame ones; the method was immunoSEQ multiplex PCR. The sample lists 150,000 to 200,000 clones; 75% to 90% were seen once. This clonotype originated in a man in his forties in good health and CMV-seropositive. The chain uses TRBV5-8 and TRBJ2-5, with 10 bases fitting TRBD2. The sequenced sample was PBMCs. Here the CDR3 reads CASSLGAGGPFETQYF. The CDR3 DNA is TGTGCCAGCAGCTTGGGAGCGGGGGGGCCTTTTGAGACCCAGTACTTC.